This entry concerns a single TCR beta chain. What it recognizes is unknown. Random hexamers were used to reverse transcribe about 0.5 to 1 ug of RNA. TCR beta CDR3 was amplified by immunoSEQ covering 54 Vbeta and 13 Jbeta. A single record per CDR3 protein comes from TCRdb applying MiXCR to the immunoSEQ multiplex PCR reads. The data hold around 150,000 distinct CDR3 sequences, with approximately 95% observed a single time. This specimen comes from a study of CD8 T cells in Susac syndrome. At the level of the study: There were Susac syndrome patients who were therapy-naive at blood draw, others on corticosteroids, and others on intravenous immunoglobulin alone.

TEMRA cells were FACS-enriched, with CD8+ and CD4+ T cells isolated negatively. Trimming left V 7 bases short and J 3 bases short, with 13 bases between. CDR3 size: 13 residues. Germline V gene sequence: CDR1 LNHDA, CDR2 SQIVND (reference sequence). Study observations and caveats: The study admitted that it had a relatively small number of individuals in its TCR sequencing and HLA analysis.

The sequenced sample was CD8+ T cells from PBMCs. The chain joins TRBV19 to TRBJ2-7; D may be TRBD1 or TRBD2 (5 bases each). This receptor was identified in a human donor with Susac syndrome. The CDR3 DNA reads TGTGCCAGTACCCCGGGACCAGTCTACGAGCAGTACTTC. It specifies CASTPGPVYEQYF.